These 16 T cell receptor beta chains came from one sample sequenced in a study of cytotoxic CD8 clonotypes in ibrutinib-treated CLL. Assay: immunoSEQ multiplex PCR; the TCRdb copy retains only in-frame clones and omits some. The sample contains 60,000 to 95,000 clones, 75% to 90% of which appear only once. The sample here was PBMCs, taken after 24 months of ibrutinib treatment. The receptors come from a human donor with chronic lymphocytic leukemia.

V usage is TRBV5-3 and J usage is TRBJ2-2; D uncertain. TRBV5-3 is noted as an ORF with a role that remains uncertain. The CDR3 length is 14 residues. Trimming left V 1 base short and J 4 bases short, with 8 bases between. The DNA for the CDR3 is TGTGCCAGAAGCTTGCGGCTCGGCACCGGGGAGCTGTTTTTT. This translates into CARSLRLGTGELFF.

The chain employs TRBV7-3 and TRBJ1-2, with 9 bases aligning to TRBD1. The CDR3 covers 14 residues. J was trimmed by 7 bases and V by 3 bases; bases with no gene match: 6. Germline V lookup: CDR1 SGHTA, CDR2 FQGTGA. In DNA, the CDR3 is TGTGCCAGCAGCTTGTCGGGACAGGGTTCTGGCTACACCTTC. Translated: CASSLSGQGSGYTF.

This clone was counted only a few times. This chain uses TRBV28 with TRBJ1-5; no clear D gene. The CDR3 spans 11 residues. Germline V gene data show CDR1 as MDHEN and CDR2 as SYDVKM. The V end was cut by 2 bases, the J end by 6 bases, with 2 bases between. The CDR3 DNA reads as TGTGCCAGCAGTTTAAGTCAGCCCCAGCATTTT. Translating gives CASSLSQPQHF.

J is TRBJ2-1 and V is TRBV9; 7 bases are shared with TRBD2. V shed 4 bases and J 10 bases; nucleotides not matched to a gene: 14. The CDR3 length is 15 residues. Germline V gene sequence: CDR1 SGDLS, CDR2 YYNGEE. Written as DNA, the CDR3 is TGTGCCAGCAGCCCCCTCCGTCCTAGCGGAGTCGAGCAGTTCTTC. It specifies CASSPLRPSGVEQFF.

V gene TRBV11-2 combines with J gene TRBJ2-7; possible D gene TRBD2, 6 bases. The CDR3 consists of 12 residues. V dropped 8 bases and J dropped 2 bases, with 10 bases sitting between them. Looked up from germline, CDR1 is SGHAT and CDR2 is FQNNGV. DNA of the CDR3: TGTGCCAGCGGACTACCTACCTACGAGCAGTACTTC. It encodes CASGLPTYEQYF.

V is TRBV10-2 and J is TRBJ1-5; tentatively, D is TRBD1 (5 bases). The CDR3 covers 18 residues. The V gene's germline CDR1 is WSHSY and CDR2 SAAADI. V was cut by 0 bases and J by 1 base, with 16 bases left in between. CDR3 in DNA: TGCGCCAGCAGTGAGTCGAGAGCAGACCGACAGAGCAATCAGCCCCAGCATTTT. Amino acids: CASSESRADRQSNQPQHF.

In DNA form, the CDR3 reads TGTGCCAGCAGAGGAGTGGCCTACGAGCAGTACTTC. Encoded protein: CASRGVAYEQYF. The V gene is TRBV28, the J gene TRBJ2-7; no clear D. Germline-derived CDR1 and CDR2 are MDHEN and SYDVKM. Trimming removed 6 bases at V and 2 bases at J, with 8 bases between. This CDR3 comprises 12 residues.

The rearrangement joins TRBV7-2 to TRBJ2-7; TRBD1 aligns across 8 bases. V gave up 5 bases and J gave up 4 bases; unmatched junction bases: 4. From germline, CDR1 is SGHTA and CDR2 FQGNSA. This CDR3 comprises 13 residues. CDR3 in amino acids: CASSGQGGYEQYF. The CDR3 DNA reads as TGTGCCAGCAGCGGACAGGGTGGGTACGAGCAGTACTTC.

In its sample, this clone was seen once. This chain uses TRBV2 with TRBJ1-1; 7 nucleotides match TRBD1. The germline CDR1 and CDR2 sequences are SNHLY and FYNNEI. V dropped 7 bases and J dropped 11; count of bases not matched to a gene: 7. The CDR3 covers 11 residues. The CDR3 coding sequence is TGTGCCAGCAACAGGGGAACCCCTGCTTTCTTT. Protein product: CASNRGTPAFF. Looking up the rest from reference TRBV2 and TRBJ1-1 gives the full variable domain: EPEVTQTPSHQVTQMGQEVILRCVPISNHLYFYWYRQILGQKVEFLVSFYNNEISEKSEIFDDQFSVERPDGSNFTLKIRSTKLEDSAMYFCASNRGTPAFFGQGTRLTVV.

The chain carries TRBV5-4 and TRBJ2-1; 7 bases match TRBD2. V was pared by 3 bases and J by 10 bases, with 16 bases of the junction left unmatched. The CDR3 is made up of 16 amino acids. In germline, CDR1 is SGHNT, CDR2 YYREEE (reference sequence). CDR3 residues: CASSSPDGGSRNEQFF. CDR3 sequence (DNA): TGTGCCAGCAGCTCGCCGGACGGCGGGAGTAGGAACGAGCAGTTCTTC.

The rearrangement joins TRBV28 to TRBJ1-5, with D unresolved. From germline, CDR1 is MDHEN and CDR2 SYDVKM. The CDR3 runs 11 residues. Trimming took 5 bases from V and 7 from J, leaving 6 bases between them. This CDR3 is CASSLDQPQHF. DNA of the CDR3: TGTGCCAGCAGTCTTGACCAGCCCCAGCATTTT.

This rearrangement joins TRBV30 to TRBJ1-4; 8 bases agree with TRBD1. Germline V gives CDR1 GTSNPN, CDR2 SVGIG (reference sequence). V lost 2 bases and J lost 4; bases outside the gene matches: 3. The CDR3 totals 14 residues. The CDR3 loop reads CAWSTDRVNEKLFF. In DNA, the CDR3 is TGTGCCTGGAGTACGGACAGGGTTAATGAAAAACTGTTTTTT. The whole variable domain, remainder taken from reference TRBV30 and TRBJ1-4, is SQTIHQWPATLVQPVGSPLSLECTVEGTSNPNLYWYRQAAGRGLQLLFYSVGIGQISSEVPQNLSASRPQDRQFILSSKKLLLSDSGFYLCAWSTDRVNEKLFFGSGTQLSVL.

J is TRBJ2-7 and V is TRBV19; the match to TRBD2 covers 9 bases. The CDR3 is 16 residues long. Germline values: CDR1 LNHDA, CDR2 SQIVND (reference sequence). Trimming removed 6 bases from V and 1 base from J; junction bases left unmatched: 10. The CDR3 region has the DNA TGTGCCAGTAGCCCACCTAGCGGGAAAGCTTCCTACGAGCAGTACTTC. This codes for CASSPPSGKASYEQYF.

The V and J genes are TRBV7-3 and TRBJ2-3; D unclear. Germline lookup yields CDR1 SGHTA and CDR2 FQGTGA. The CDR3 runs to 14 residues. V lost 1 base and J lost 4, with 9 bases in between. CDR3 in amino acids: CASSLSGFADTQYF. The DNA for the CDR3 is TGTGCCAGCAGCTTAAGTGGTTTCGCAGATACGCAGTATTTT.

The CDR3 reads CASRAGAAGELFF. The CDR3 region has the DNA TGTGCCAGCAGGGCGGGAGCGGCCGGGGAGCTGTTTTTT. The chain is built from TRBV28 and TRBJ2-2, with 7 bases that match TRBD2. Germline V gives CDR1 MDHEN, CDR2 SYDVKM. V dropped 6 bases and J dropped 6; count of bases not matched to a gene: 4. The CDR3 covers 13 residues.

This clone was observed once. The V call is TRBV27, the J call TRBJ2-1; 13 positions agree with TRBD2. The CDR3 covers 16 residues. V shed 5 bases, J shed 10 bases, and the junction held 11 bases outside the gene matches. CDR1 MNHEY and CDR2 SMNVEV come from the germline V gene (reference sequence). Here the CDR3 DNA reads TGTGCCAGCAGTACCCGGACTAGCGGGAGTCCGGGAGAGCAGTTCTTC. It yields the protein CASSTRTSGSPGEQFF.